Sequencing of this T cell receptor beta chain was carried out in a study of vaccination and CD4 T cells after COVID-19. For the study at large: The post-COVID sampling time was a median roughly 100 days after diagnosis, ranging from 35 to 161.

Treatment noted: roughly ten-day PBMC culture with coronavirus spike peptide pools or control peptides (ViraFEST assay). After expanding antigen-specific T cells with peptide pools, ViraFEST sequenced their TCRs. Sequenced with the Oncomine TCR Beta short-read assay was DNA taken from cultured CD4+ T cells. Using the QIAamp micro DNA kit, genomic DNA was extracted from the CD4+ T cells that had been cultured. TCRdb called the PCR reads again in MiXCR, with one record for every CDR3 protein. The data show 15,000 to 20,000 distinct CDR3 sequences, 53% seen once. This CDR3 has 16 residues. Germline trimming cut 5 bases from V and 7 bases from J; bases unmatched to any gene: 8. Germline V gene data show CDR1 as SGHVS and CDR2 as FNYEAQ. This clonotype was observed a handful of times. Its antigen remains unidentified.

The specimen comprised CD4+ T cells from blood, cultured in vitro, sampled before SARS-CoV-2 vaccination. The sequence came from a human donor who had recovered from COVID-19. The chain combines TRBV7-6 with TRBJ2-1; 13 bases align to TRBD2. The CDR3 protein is CASSPLTSGRINEQFF. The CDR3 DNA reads TGTGCCAGCAGCCCTCTGACTAGCGGGAGGATTAATGAGCAGTTCTTC. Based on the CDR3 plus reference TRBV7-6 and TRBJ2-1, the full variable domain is GAGVSQSPRYKVTKRGQDVALRCDPISGHVSLYWYRQALGQGPEFLTYFNYEAQQDKSGLPNDRFSAERPEGSISTLTIQRTEQRDSAMYRCASSPLTSGRINEQFFGPGTRLTVL.